These T cell receptor beta chains were read from a single sample in a study of beta chain features in type 1 diabetes. Generated by immunoSEQ multiplex PCR, the TCRdb table keeps only in-frame clones and is missing some. Counted here are 300,000 to 450,000 clones, 20% occurring once; the ten biggest clones make up under 0.05%. What was sequenced was naive CD4+ T cells from blood. The receptor source for this set is a woman younger than 35 in good health. Both conserved end residues are part of each CDR3. The order of the fields is J gene, CDR3 length, D gene, V gene, clone size, CDR3 DNA, CDR3 protein. D genes are given only for firm matches. Clone size, where shown, is once, few, many, or a class for clones that have expanded.

j_call: TRBJ1-1
cdr3_length: 14
d_call: -
v_call: TRBV7-2
clone_size: -
cdr3_nt: TGTGCCAGCAGCTCCGCGACAGTGAACACTGAAGCTTTCTTT
cdr3_aa: CASSSATVNTEAFF

j_call: TRBJ1-2
cdr3_length: 17
d_call: TRBD1
v_call: TRBV9
clone_size: few
cdr3_nt: TGTGCCAGCAGCGGGGATCCCTCGACAGGGAGACTCTATGGCTACACCTTC
cdr3_aa: CASSGDPSTGRLYGYTF

j_call: TRBJ2-7
cdr3_length: 15
d_call: TRBD2
v_call: TRBV4-3
clone_size: -
cdr3_nt: TGCGCCAGCAGCCAAGATCACGGCGGGGGCTACGAGCAGTACTTC
cdr3_aa: CASSQDHGGGYEQYF

j_call: TRBJ2-5
cdr3_length: 18
d_call: -
v_call: TRBV5-1
clone_size: few
cdr3_nt: TGCGCCAGCAGCTTTTTGCCCCCCCGGGCTAGCACGCAAGAGACCCAGTACTTC
cdr3_aa: CASSFLPPRASTQETQYF

j_call: TRBJ2-5
cdr3_length: 14
d_call: -
v_call: TRBV4-1
clone_size: -
cdr3_nt: TGCGCCAGCAGCAAACAGGATACCCAAGAGACCCAGTACTTC
cdr3_aa: CASSKQDTQETQYF

j_call: TRBJ2-3
cdr3_length: 17
d_call: TRBD2
v_call: TRBV7-8
clone_size: -
cdr3_nt: TGTGCCAGCAGCTTCCGTCCCGGGACTAGCGGGGGCGAATCGCAGTATTTT
cdr3_aa: CASSFRPGTSGGESQYF

j_call: TRBJ1-1
cdr3_length: 13
d_call: -
v_call: TRBV29-1
clone_size: -
cdr3_nt: TGCAGCGTTGAAGGACAGATGAACACTGAAGCTTTCTTT
cdr3_aa: CSVEGQMNTEAFF

j_call: TRBJ2-7
cdr3_length: 15
d_call: TRBD2
v_call: TRBV7-2
clone_size: few
cdr3_nt: TGTGCCAGCAGCTTAACAGCGGGGGGCCTCTACGAGCAGTACTTC
cdr3_aa: CASSLTAGGLYEQYF

j_call: TRBJ2-7
cdr3_length: 12
d_call: TRBD2
v_call: TRBV29-1
clone_size: -
cdr3_nt: TGCAGCGTGCTGACTAGCGATCACGAGCAGTACTTC
cdr3_aa: CSVLTSDHEQYF

j_call: TRBJ2-1
cdr3_length: 16
d_call: TRBD1
v_call: TRBV30
clone_size: -
cdr3_nt: TGTGCCTGGAGTGACCACGCGGGACAGGGCTACAATGAGCAGTTCTTC
cdr3_aa: CAWSDHAGQGYNEQFF

j_call: TRBJ2-7
cdr3_length: 13
d_call: -
v_call: TRBV6-5
clone_size: -
cdr3_nt: TGTGCCAGCAGCGGACAGAAAGGCTACGAGCAGTACTTC
cdr3_aa: CASSGQKGYEQYF

j_call: TRBJ2-5
cdr3_length: 15
d_call: TRBD2
v_call: TRBV5-1
clone_size: -
cdr3_nt: TGCGCCAGCAGCACTGGGACTAGCGGTCAAGAGACCCAGTACTTC
cdr3_aa: CASSTGTSGQETQYF

j_call: TRBJ1-2
cdr3_length: 15
d_call: -
v_call: TRBV6-1
clone_size: few
cdr3_nt: TGTGCCAGCAGTGAAGCGGGAGCAGGGGCGAGTGGCTACACCTTC
cdr3_aa: CASSEAGAGASGYTF

j_call: TRBJ1-1
cdr3_length: 13
d_call: TRBD1
v_call: TRBV29-1
clone_size: -
cdr3_nt: TGCAGCGTTCGGACAGGGCCCAACACTGAAGCTTTCTTT
cdr3_aa: CSVRTGPNTEAFF

j_call: TRBJ1-1
cdr3_length: 18
d_call: TRBD1
v_call: TRBV2
clone_size: -
cdr3_nt: TGTGCCAGCAGTGAGGGCGGTTTTATTGGACAGGGGGGTACTGAAGCTTTCTTT
cdr3_aa: CASSEGGFIGQGGTEAFF

j_call: TRBJ1-1
cdr3_length: 11
d_call: -
v_call: TRBV29-1
clone_size: few
cdr3_nt: TGCAGCGTTGTGGACAACAGACAAGCTTTCTTT
cdr3_aa: CSVVDNRQAFF

j_call: TRBJ2-7
cdr3_length: 15
d_call: TRBD2
v_call: TRBV5-4
clone_size: -
cdr3_nt: TGTGCCAGCAGCTTGGCCCTAGCGGGAGTCTACGAGCAGTACTTC
cdr3_aa: CASSLALAGVYEQYF

j_call: TRBJ2-3
cdr3_length: 14
d_call: TRBD2
v_call: TRBV11-2
clone_size: -
cdr3_nt: TGTGCCAGCAGCCCGACTAGCGGGATAGATACGCAGTATTTT
cdr3_aa: CASSPTSGIDTQYF

j_call: TRBJ1-1
cdr3_length: 14
d_call: TRBD1
v_call: TRBV5-1
clone_size: few
cdr3_nt: TGCGCCAGCAGCCGACAGGGGTGGAACACTGAAGCTTTCTTT
cdr3_aa: CASSRQGWNTEAFF

j_call: TRBJ2-1
cdr3_length: 17
d_call: TRBD2
v_call: TRBV5-1
clone_size: -
cdr3_nt: TGCGCCAGCAGCCCCGGACTAGCGGGGGATTGGGGCAATGAGCAGTTCTTC
cdr3_aa: CASSPGLAGDWGNEQFF

j_call: TRBJ2-7
cdr3_length: 14
d_call: -
v_call: TRBV14
clone_size: few
cdr3_nt: TGTGCCAGCAGCCCCCGGGACGGGAGATACGAGCAGTACTTC
cdr3_aa: CASSPRDGRYEQYF

j_call: TRBJ2-5
cdr3_length: 15
d_call: TRBD2
v_call: TRBV5-1
clone_size: few
cdr3_nt: TGCGCCAGCAGCCCGGATGCGGGGGGGCAAGAGACCCAGTACTTC
cdr3_aa: CASSPDAGGQETQYF

j_call: TRBJ2-7
cdr3_length: 14
d_call: -
v_call: TRBV2
clone_size: few
cdr3_nt: TGTGCCAGCGCCCTGGACAGACCAGCGGACGAGCAGTACTTC
cdr3_aa: CASALDRPADEQYF